The 2 T cell receptor beta chains listed next were all sequenced from one sample in a study of CD8 T cells in Susac syndrome. A quantity of about 0.45 to 1 ug RNA underwent reverse transcription using random hexamers. MiXCR was run by TCRdb on the immunoSEQ multiplex PCR reads, yielding one entry per CDR3 protein. Seen here are about 200,000 distinct CDR3 sequences, roughly 95% observed once, and the top ten hold under 0.12%. The specimen sequenced was CD4+ T cells from PBMCs. The receptors come from a human donor in good health.

The rearrangement uses TRBV12-3 or TRBV12-4 and TRBJ1-2; D might be TRBD1 (5 bases). CDR3 length: 12 amino acids. V lost 5 bases and J lost 1, with 5 bases in between. The chain's CDR3 is CASSDSNYGYTF. DNA for the CDR3: TGTGCCAGCAGTGACAGTAACTATGGCTACACCTTC.

V and J are TRBV5-1 and TRBJ2-3, with D uncertain. The V end was cut by 2 bases, the J end by 2 bases, with 12 bases between. Germline-derived CDR1 and CDR2 are SGHRS and YFSETQ. The CDR3 has 15 amino acids. The CDR3 sequence is CASSLDGSFTDTQYF. CDR3 coding DNA: TGCGCCAGCAGCTTAGACGGCTCCTTCACAGATACGCAGTATTTT.